This T cell receptor (beta chain) appears in the sequencing data of a study of CD8 T cells in Susac syndrome. Random hexamers were used to reverse transcribe 0.5 to 1 ug of RNA. TCR beta CDR3 was amplified by immunoSEQ multiplex PCR. This amplification extended across 54 Vbeta and 13 Jbeta segments. TCRdb reanalysed the immunoSEQ multiplex PCR reads using MiXCR and keeps one entry per CDR3 protein. Of some 150,000 distinct CDR3 sequences listed, approximately 95% are singletons. Purification of the CD8+ and CD4+ T cells relied on negative isolation, and TEMRA cells underwent FACS enrichment. The CDR3 spans 15 residues. Germline loops: CDR1 SGHRS, CDR2 YFSETQ. Trimming shortened V by 5 bases and J by 5 bases, and 17 bases separated the two germline ends.

The V call is TRBV5-1, the J call TRBJ2-1; D not certain. This receptor was taken from a human donor with Susac syndrome. Sequencing was done on a sample of CD4+ T cells from PBMCs. DNA for the CDR3: TGCGCCAGCAGTCAGATCCCAGGCCTCAACAATGAGCAGTTCTTC. It is translated as CASSQIPGLNNEQFF.